These 18 T cell receptor beta chains were all obtained from the same sample, sequenced in a study of control samples from healthy donors and cancer patients. The data were produced by immunoSEQ multiplex PCR, yet TCRdb's version contains in-frame clones alone and is incomplete. The repertoire consists of around 94,000 clones, with 75% to 95% occurring once and the leading ten covering around 3.8%. The sequenced sample was blood. The receptors here all came from a woman between 18 and 29 years old in good health.

The rearrangement links TRBV4-1 to TRBJ1-6, with D perhaps TRBD1 (5 bases). Germline CDR1 MGHRA, CDR2 YSYEKL. The CDR3 is 20 residues long. V lost 0 bases to trimming and J lost 1 base, with 19 bases between them. The CDR3 bases are TGCGCCAGCAGCCAAGATCTTGCAGGGCCCTTACCATCCTATAATTCACCCCTCCACTTT. Protein: CASSQDLAGPLPSYNSPLHF.

This chain links TRBV7-6 with TRBJ2-3, with TRBD2 matching 9 bases. The CDR3 extends over 16 amino acids. With 4 bases clipped from V and 2 bases from J, the junction kept 7 bases outside the gene matches. Germline assignment: CDR1 SGHVS and CDR2 FNYEAQ. CDR3 residues: CASSSRTSEDTDTQYF. As DNA, the CDR3 is TGTGCCAGCAGCTCGAGGACTAGCGAAGACACAGATACGCAGTATTTT.

This clone has just one count. V usage is TRBV5-6 and J usage is TRBJ2-7; possibly TRBD1 or TRBD2 for D (5 bases each). Trimming stripped 0 bases from V and 1 base from J, with 14 bases between. This CDR3 has 16 amino acids. The germline V gene encodes CDR1 SGHDT and CDR2 YYEEEE. The CDR3: CASSLGAGTLSYEQYF. The CDR3 DNA reads as TGTGCCAGCAGCTTGGGGGCAGGGACCTTATCCTACGAGCAGTACTTC.

The V gene is TRBV7-6, the J gene TRBJ2-1, with TRBD2 matching 15 bases. V dropped 3 bases and J dropped 3; count of bases not matched to a gene: 6. Germline CDR1 and CDR2: SGHVS and FNYEAQ. The CDR3 totals 18 residues. The CDR3: CASSLAGTSGGRYNEQFF. CDR3 DNA: TGTGCCAGCAGCTTGGCCGGGACTAGCGGGGGGCGCTACAATGAGCAGTTCTTC.

V usage is TRBV28 and J usage is TRBJ1-3; weak D call: TRBD1 (6 bases). This CDR3 is 14 amino acids long. The V gene lost 2 bases and the J gene lost 4 bases, with 9 bases spanning the gap. Per the germline V gene, CDR1 is MDHEN and CDR2 is SYDVKM. The CDR3 nucleotides read TGTGCCAGCAGTTTAAGGGGGACGGGAAACACCATATATTTT. Translated: CASSLRGTGNTIYF.

The chain links TRBV10-3 to TRBJ1-5; 8 bases are shared with TRBD1. Germline values: CDR1 ENHRY, CDR2 SYGVKD. CDR3 length equals 16 residues. The J segment lost 4 bases and the V segment lost 4 bases, leaving 9 bases of the junction unmatched. CDR3 in DNA: TGTGCCATCAGTGCCGCTAACGGGACAGGTAATCAGCCCCAGCATTTT. This sequence encodes CAISAANGTGNQPQHF.

The chain carries TRBV13 and TRBJ1-6, with 7 positions matching TRBD1. CDR3 length equals 15 residues. The V and J ends lost 3 bases and 8 bases, in that order; junction bases with no gene match: 7. Germline V lookup: CDR1 PRHDT, CDR2 FYEKMQ (reference sequence). The CDR3 nucleotides are TGTGCCAGCAGCTTTTACAGGGGTCTAGATTCACCCCTCCACTTT. Amino acids: CASSFYRGLDSPLHF. Based on the CDR3 plus reference TRBV13 and TRBJ1-6, the full variable domain is AAGVIQSPRHLIKEKRETATLKCYPIPRHDTVYWYQQGPGQDPQFLISFYEKMQSDKGSIPDRFSAQQFSDYHSELNMSSLELGDSALYFCASSFYRGLDSPLHFGNGTRLTVT.

The V gene is TRBV29-1, the J gene TRBJ2-6, with 9 bases that match TRBD1. V lost 2 bases to trimming and J lost 1 base; unmatched junction nucleotides: 12. Germline CDR1 is SQVTM and CDR2 is ANQGSEA. The CDR3 loop spans 19 amino acids. The CDR3 DNA sequence: TGCAGCGTTGAATCCAAGGATGGGACAGGGCCGTCTGGGGCCAACGTCCTGACTTTC. Translation: CSVESKDGTGPSGANVLTF.

The chain joins TRBV28 to TRBJ2-2; D is tentatively TRBD1 or TRBD2 (5 bases each). From germline, CDR1 is MDHEN and CDR2 SYDVKM. The CDR3 length is 13 residues. V was pared by 2 bases and J by 5 bases, with 6 bases between. CDR3 protein: CASSLGGTGELFF. CDR3 DNA sequence: TGTGCCAGCAGTTTAGGGGGAACCGGGGAGCTGTTTTTT.

The chain recombines TRBV19 with TRBJ1-5, with 9 bases lining up with TRBD1. Losses at the gene ends were 10 bases for V and 5 bases for J; bases not matched to a gene: 9. The CDR3 covers 14 residues. Per the germline V gene, CDR1 is LNHDA and CDR2 is SQIVND (reference sequence). The CDR3 nucleotides are TGTGCCACCCTCCAGGGACAGGGCTATCAGCCCCAGCATTTT. Protein sequence: CATLQGQGYQPQHF.

This clone was recorded once. The chain employs TRBV19 and TRBJ1-2, with 8 bases that match TRBD1. With 4 bases clipped from V and 4 bases from J, the junction kept 8 bases outside the gene matches. This CDR3 has 15 amino acids. The germline gives CDR1 LNHDA, CDR2 SQIVND (reference sequence). The CDR3 DNA is TGTGCCAGTAGTACCGGACAGGGAAGTAGCTATGGCTACACCTTC. Protein product: CASSTGQGSSYGYTF.

CDR3 loop: CASSYSGQGATSYNEQFF. In DNA form, the CDR3 reads TGTGCCAGCAGTTACTCCGGACAGGGGGCTACCTCCTACAATGAGCAGTTCTTC. V and J are TRBV6-2 or TRBV6-3 and TRBJ2-1, with 11 nucleotides matching TRBD1. This CDR3 region has 18 residues. V lost 0 bases and J lost 0; bases outside the gene matches: 4. Germline CDR1 and CDR2: MNHEY and SVGEGT.

In this sample, this clone is medium-sized. The CDR3 protein is CASSETGGANQPQHF. Written as DNA, the CDR3 is TGTGCCAGCAGTGAAACAGGGGGCGCAAATCAGCCCCAGCATTTT. V usage is TRBV6-4 and J usage is TRBJ1-5; 9 nucleotides line up with TRBD1. CDR1 is MRHNA, CDR2 SNTAGT, per germline. The CDR3 is made up of 15 amino acids. The junction had 4 bases not matched to a gene; V was cut back by 3 bases and J by 4 bases.

The rearrangement links TRBV14 to TRBJ1-1; D may be TRBD1 (5 bases). CDR1 is SGHDN and CDR2 is FVKESK in the germline V gene. This CDR3 has 15 amino acids. V was shortened by 4 bases and J by 1 base, with 13 bases between the two germline ends. The CDR3 DNA follows: TGTGCCAGCAGCCCCCTGGAGGGGAGGAACACTGAAGCTTTCTTT. Protein sequence: CASSPLEGRNTEAFF.

The chain employs TRBV4-2 and TRBJ1-1; no firm D call. CDR1 LGHNA and CDR2 YNFKEQ come from the germline V gene. CDR3 length: 13 amino acids. V gave up 0 bases and J gave up 5 bases, with 7 bases separating them. CDR3 sequence reads: CASSQDWGTEAFF. In nucleotides, the CDR3 is TGTGCCAGCAGCCAAGATTGGGGAACTGAAGCTTTCTTT.

This chain connects TRBV12-3 or TRBV12-4 to TRBJ2-7, with a weak D call TRBD2 (7 bases). The CDR3 runs 12 residues. Trimming left V 5 bases short and J 11 bases short, with 16 bases between. CDR3 loop: CASSTAGAPKYF. DNA for the CDR3: TGTGCCAGCAGTACCGCGGGGGCCCCGAAGTACTTC.

This clone was seen only a few times. This chain uses TRBV24-1 with TRBJ2-1; 8 bases agree with TRBD1. Germline CDR1 reads KGHDR; CDR2 reads SFDVKD. The CDR3 has 14 residues. Losses at the gene ends were 2 bases for V and 9 bases for J; bases not matched to a gene: 5. The CDR3 sequence: CATSDSVGTGEQFF. The CDR3 DNA is TGTGCCACCAGTGATTCCGTAGGGACAGGTGAGCAGTTCTTC.

This clone was picked up a small number of times. The V gene is TRBV6-1, the J gene TRBJ2-6, with D unclear. The CDR3 spans 14 residues. Trimming took off 1 base at V and 1 base at J, with 2 bases between the two ends. The germline V gene has CDR1 MNHNS and CDR2 SASEGT. CDR3 residues: CASSEGSGANVLTF. CDR3 DNA: TGTGCCAGCAGTGAAGGGTCTGGGGCCAACGTCCTGACTTTC.